A single sample is the source of the 13 T cell receptor beta chains below, sequenced in a study of beta chain features in type 1 diabetes. Expressed TCRB transcripts were sequenced after all isolated RNA was converted to cDNA. Assay used: immunoSEQ multiplex PCR; TCRdb lists only in-frame clones, some missing. Of under 550,000 clones in the sample, roughly 11% were seen once. The sequenced sample consisted of naive CD4+ T cells from blood. These receptors came from a woman aged 18-35 years in good health.

This clone was seen only a few times. This sequence joins TRBV28 and TRBJ2-5, with 8 bases identical to TRBD2. There are 15 residues in the CDR3. Germline V gene data show CDR1 as MDHEN and CDR2 as SYDVKM. The ends lost 5 bases at V and 4 bases at J; junction bases unmatched: 9. CDR3 region: CASSPPGLGGETQYF. The CDR3 nucleotides are TGTGCCAGCAGTCCCCCGGGACTAGGAGGAGAGACCCAGTACTTC.

There are many counts of this clone. V and J are TRBV29-1 and TRBJ1-5; 9 bases map to TRBD1. This CDR3 region has 13 residues. V lost 1 base and J lost 7; bases outside the gene matches: 2. The germline gives CDR1 SQVTM, CDR2 ANQGSEA. The CDR3 DNA reads TGCAGCGTTGAAGCTGGGACAGGGCAGCCCCAGCATTTT. It encodes CSVEAGTGQPQHF.

This clone was detected a few times. The V call is TRBV9, the J call TRBJ1-1, with 10 bases that match TRBD1. This CDR3 spans 13 amino acids. The ends lost 2 bases at V and 11 bases at J; junction bases unmatched: 6. Per the germline V gene, CDR1 is SGDLS and CDR2 is YYNGEE. The CDR3 DNA reads TGTGCCAGCAGCGTGCCCGGGACAGGGGTTGCTTTCTTT. Its translation: CASSVPGTGVAFF.

The rearrangement links TRBV11-3 to TRBJ1-4; D unclear. The V end was cut by 5 bases, the J end by 6 bases, with 10 bases between. Germline V gene lookup returns CDR1 SGHNT and CDR2 YENEEA. The CDR3 covers 13 residues. In DNA, the CDR3 is TGTGCCAGCAGCCCGAGAGCGGATGAAAAACTGTTTTTT. Translation: CASSPRADEKLFF.

The rearrangement links TRBV7-8 to TRBJ2-7; tentative D call: TRBD1 (5 bases). Trimming took off 1 base at V and 4 bases at J, with 11 bases between the two ends. The CDR3 spans 14 residues. CDR1 and CDR2 (germline): SGHVS, FQNEAQ. The CDR3 DNA follows: TGTGCCAGCAGCTTAGTTACAGGCTCGTACGAGCAGTACGTC. It specifies CASSLVTGSYEQYV.

This clone came up a few times. This chain uses TRBV5-6 with TRBJ2-5; 7 bases match TRBD1. Germline V gene sequence: CDR1 SGHDT, CDR2 YYEEEE. The CDR3 length is 13 residues. V trimming: 4 bases; J trimming: 4 bases; junction bases outside the gene matches: 4. CDR3 amino acids: CASSLRQGETQYF. CDR3 nucleotide sequence: TGTGCCAGCAGCCTCCGACAGGGAGAGACCCAGTACTTC.

The rearrangement joins TRBV15 to TRBJ2-1; 7 bases are a match to TRBD2. Trimming removed 3 bases from V and 1 base from J; junction bases left unmatched: 12. The germline gives CDR1 LNHNV, CDR2 YYDKDF (reference sequence). The CDR3 sequence is 18 residues long. The CDR3 reads CATSSKSFRDYSYNEQFF. As DNA, the CDR3 is TGTGCCACCAGCAGCAAATCATTCAGGGACTATTCCTACAATGAGCAGTTCTTC.

This chain links TRBV7-9 with TRBJ2-1; TRBD2 matches at 9 bases. The germline V gene encodes CDR1 SEHNR and CDR2 FQNEAQ (reference sequence). The trim removed 5 bases at V and 5 bases at J, leaving 10 bases unmatched. The CDR3 consists of 16 residues. In DNA, the CDR3 is TGTGCCAGCAGCCAGGCCACCGGGACTAGCAACAATGAGCAGTTCTTC. This gives the protein CASSQATGTSNNEQFF.

This chain joins TRBV5-4 and TRBJ2-3; D call uncertain. Germline V gene sequence: CDR1 SGHNT, CDR2 YYREEE (reference sequence). The length of the CDR3 is 13 residues. The germline V and J ends were trimmed by 4 bases and 0 bases, with 6 bases remaining between them. In nucleotides, the CDR3 is TGTGCCAGCAGCGCCTTCAGCACAGATACGCAGTATTTT. Its translation: CASSAFSTDTQYF. The whole variable domain, filled in from reference TRBV5-4 and TRBJ2-3, reads ETGVTQSPTHLIKTRGQQVTLRCSSQSGHNTVSWYQQALGQGPQFIFQYYREEENGRGNFPPRFSGLQFPNYSSELNVNALELDDSALYLCASSAFSTDTQYFGPGTRLTVL.

The chain couples TRBV2 to TRBJ2-1; D not certain. CDR1 and CDR2 (germline): SNHLY, FYNNEI. Trimming pared 1 base from V and 2 bases from J, leaving 6 bases between. This CDR3 is built from 14 residues. CDR3 sequence (DNA): TGTGCCAGCAGTGAAGGGTTCCCCTACAATGAGCAGTTCTTC. Residues: CASSEGFPYNEQFF.

The rearrangement links TRBV4-1 to TRBJ1-2, with TRBD1 matching 10 bases. The germline CDR1 and CDR2 sequences are MGHRA and YSYEKL. V trimming: 4 bases; J trimming: 9 bases; junction bases outside the gene matches: 8. CDR3 length: 14 amino acids. CDR3 protein: CASSLSTGGVSYTF. In DNA form, the CDR3 reads TGCGCCAGCAGCCTGTCGACAGGGGGCGTAAGCTACACCTTC.

The chain carries TRBV28 and TRBJ2-3; maybe TRBD2 (6 bases). There are 15 residues in the CDR3. CDR1 and CDR2 (germline): MDHEN, SYDVKM. V was clipped by 8 bases and J by 0 bases, with 15 bases between them. The CDR3 coding sequence is TGTGCCAGCTGGCGGGGTCGAGGAAGCACAGATACGCAGTATTTT. It translates to CASWRGRGSTDTQYF. Variable domain in full (rest from reference TRBV28 and TRBJ2-3): DVKVTQSSRYLVKRTGEKVFLECVQDMDHENMFWYRQDPGLGLRLIYFSYDVKMKEKGDIPEGYSVSREKKERFSLILESASTNQTSMYLCASWRGRGSTDTQYFGPGTRLTVL.

This chain uses TRBV5-6 with TRBJ2-7; a weak D match, TRBD1 (5 bases). V was clipped by 4 bases and J by 3 bases, with 11 bases between them. From germline, CDR1 is SGHDT and CDR2 YYEEEE. The CDR3 spans 13 residues. This CDR3 reads CASSRGSSYEQYV. The CDR3 DNA reads TGTGCCAGCAGCAGGGGTAGTAGCTACGAGCAGTACGTC.